This T cell receptor beta chain was identified during a study of T cell responses to AZD1222 COVID-19 vaccine. On this clone: Its antigen is undetermined.

The protocol was immunoSEQ multiplex PCR, while the TCRdb copy is restricted to in-frame clones and leaves out a portion. Here the sample spans 150,000 to 200,000 clones, 85% to 90% being singletons. Whole-study results and caveats: In the spike-specific TCR repertoire, nearly half reportedly target unmutated variant regions. Seropositive at baseline were only a handful of AZD1222 recipients. There were mostly white British donors and more females than males, and clonal diversity was possibly underestimated.

In germline, CDR1 is SGHRS, CDR2 YFSETQ. This CDR3 contains 16 residues. The V and J ends lost 0 bases and 9 bases, in that order; junction bases with no gene match: 7. The sequencing here drew on peripheral blood, taken on day 0 of MenACWY control vaccination. V usage is TRBV5-1 and J usage is TRBJ1-6; 9 bases agree with TRBD1. The receptor was isolated from an adult in good health. DNA of the CDR3: TGCGCCAGCAGCTTGGCCGGGACAGGGAGCATTTCACCCCTCCACTTT. This gives the protein CASSLAGTGSISPLHF.